This TCR beta chain derives from a study of T cells after yellow fever vaccination. Study at large: It was SMART-Seq v4 Ultra Low Input that prepared the fractions with low cell numbers. Regarding the study as a whole: Post-booster reappearance was seen for most primary-vaccination clones (around 96% CD4, 88% CD8).

Germline-derived CDR1 and CDR2 are SGHAT and FQNNGV. There are 15 residues in the CDR3. With 1 base removed from V and 2 bases from J, the gap between germline ends came to 12 bases. Comment on this clonotype: Its antigen is undetermined.

Via MiXCR, TCRdb re-called the 5' RACE reads, giving one row per CDR3 protein. Of around 100,000 distinct CDR3 sequences listed, roughly 8.4% are singletons. The clonotype was recovered from a man aged 25 to 40 who received the YFV17D yellow fever vaccine. Sequencing used CD8+ T cells sorted from PBMCs, obtained 45 days after the yellow fever booster vaccination. This sequence joins TRBV11-2 and TRBJ2-7, with D possibly being TRBD2 (6 bases). CDR3 loop: CASSLGGGVPYEQYF. In DNA, the CDR3 is TGTGCCAGCAGCTTAGGAGGAGGGGTGCCCTACGAGCAGTACTTC. The whole variable domain, remainder taken from reference TRBV11-2 and TRBJ2-7, is EAGVAQSPRYKIIEKRQSVAFWCNPISGHATLYWYQQILGQGPKLLIQFQNNGVVDDSQLPKDRFSAERLKGVDSTLKIQPAKLEDSAVYLCASSLGGGVPYEQYFGPGTRLTVT.